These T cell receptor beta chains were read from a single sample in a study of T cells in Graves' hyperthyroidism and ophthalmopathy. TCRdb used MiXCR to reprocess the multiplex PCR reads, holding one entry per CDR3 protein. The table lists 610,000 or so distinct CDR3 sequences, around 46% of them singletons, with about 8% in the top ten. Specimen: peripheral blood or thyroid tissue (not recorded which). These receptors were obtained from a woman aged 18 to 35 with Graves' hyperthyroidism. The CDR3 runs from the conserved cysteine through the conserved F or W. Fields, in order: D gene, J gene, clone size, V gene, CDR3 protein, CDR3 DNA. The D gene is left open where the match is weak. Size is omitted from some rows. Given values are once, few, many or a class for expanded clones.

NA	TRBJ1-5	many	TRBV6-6	CASSYVGLAYQPQHF	TGTGCCAGCAGTTATGTGGGTCTCGCCTATCAGCCCCAGCATTTT
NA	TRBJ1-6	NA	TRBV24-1	CATSYELNSPLHF	TGCGCCACCAGTTACGAGCTAAATTCACCCCTCCACTTT
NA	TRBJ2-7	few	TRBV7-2	CASSQGRDGSYEQYF	TGTGCCAGCAGCCAAGGAAGGGATGGCTCCTACGAGCAGTACTTC
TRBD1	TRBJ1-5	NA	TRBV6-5	CASITGVGGQETQHF	TGTGCCAGCATCACAGGGGTGGGGGGCCAAGAGACCCAGCATTTT
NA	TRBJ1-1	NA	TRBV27	CASSNPARVTEAFF	TGTGCCAGCAGCAACCCTGCGAGGGTTACTGAAGCTTTCTTT
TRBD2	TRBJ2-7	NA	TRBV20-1	CSADGLAGGGYEQYF	TGCAGTGCAGACGGACTAGCGGGAGGGGGCTACGAGCAGTACTTC
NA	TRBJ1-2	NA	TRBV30	CAWSVPGRLYGYTF	TGTGCCTGGAGTGTACCAGGGCGTCTGTATGGCTACACCTTC
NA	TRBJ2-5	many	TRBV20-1	CSARSGPWETQYF	TGCAGTGCTAGATCGGGGCCCTGGGAGACCCAGTACTTC
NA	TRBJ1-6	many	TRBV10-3	CAISESLRGSSYNSPLHF	TGTGCCATCAGTGAGTCGCTGAGGGGGAGCTCCTATAATTCACCCCTCCACTTT
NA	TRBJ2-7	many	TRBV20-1	CSARTRTYEQYF	TGCAGTGCTAGAACCCGGACCTACGAGCAGTACTTC
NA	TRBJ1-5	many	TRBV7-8	CASSLRTRGPDQPQHF	TGTGCCAGCAGCTTACGGACAAGAGGCCCCGATCAGCCCCAGCATTTT
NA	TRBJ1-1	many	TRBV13	CASSINRNTEAFF	TGTGCCAGCAGCATAAACAGGAACACTGAAGCTTTCTTT
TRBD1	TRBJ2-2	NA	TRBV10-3	CAITRGQGELFF	TGTGCCATCACTCGGGGACAGGGGGAGCTGTTTTTT
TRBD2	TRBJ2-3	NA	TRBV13	CASLTSGSPDTQYF	TGTGCCAGCCTGACTAGCGGGAGCCCAGATACGCAGTATTTT
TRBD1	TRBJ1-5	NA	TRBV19	CASTPEGASPQHF	TGTGCCAGTACCCCCGAGGGGGCATCGCCCCAGCATTTT
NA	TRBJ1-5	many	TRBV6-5	CASSYSRAQPQHF	TGTGCCAGCAGTTACTCCAGGGCGCAGCCCCAGCATTTT
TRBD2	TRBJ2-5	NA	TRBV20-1	CSAITPPGTKQETQYF	TGCAGTGCCATCACCCCCCCCGGGACTAAACAAGAGACCCAGTACTTC
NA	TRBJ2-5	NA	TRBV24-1	CAWSVGGRQETQYF	TGTGCCTGGAGTGTAGGTGGCAGACAAGAGACCCAGTACTTC
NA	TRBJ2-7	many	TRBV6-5	CASSEVEQPYEQYF	TGTGCCAGCAGTGAAGTCGAACAGCCCTACGAGCAGTACTTC
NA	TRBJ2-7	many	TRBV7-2	CASSSPLQAKYEQYF	TGTGCCAGCAGCTCCCCTCTACAGGCGAAATACGAGCAGTACTTC
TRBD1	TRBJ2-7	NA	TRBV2	CASSLAQGDGYEQYF	TGTGCCAGCAGTCTAGCACAGGGGGATGGCTACGAGCAGTACTTC
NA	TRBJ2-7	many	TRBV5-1	CASSLVDGYEQYF	TGCGCCAGCAGCTTGGTGGACGGATACGAGCAGTACTTC
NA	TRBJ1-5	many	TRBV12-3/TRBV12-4	CASSLLHYSNQPQHF	TGTGCCAGCAGTTTACTACACTATAGCAATCAGCCCCAGCATTTT
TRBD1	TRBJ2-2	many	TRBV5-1	CASSLYRGRTGELFF	TGCGCCAGCAGCTTATACAGGGGAAGGACCGGGGAGCTGTTTTTT
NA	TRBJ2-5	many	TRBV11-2	CASSFRTLRWTQYF	TGTGCCAGCAGCTTTAGGACCCTGAGATGGACCCAGTACTTC
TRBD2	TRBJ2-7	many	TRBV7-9	CASSPIGTSGGYEQYF	TGTGCCAGCAGCCCTATAGGGACTAGCGGGGGCTACGAGCAGTACTTC
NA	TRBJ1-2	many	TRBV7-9	CAGHRDGYTF	TGTGCCGGGCACAGGGATGGCTACACCTTC
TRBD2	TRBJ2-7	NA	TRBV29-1	CSQGLAEGQEQYF	TGCAGCCAAGGACTAGCGGAGGGGCAGGAGCAGTACTTC
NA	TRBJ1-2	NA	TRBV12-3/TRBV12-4	CASGLDDYGYTF	TGTGCCAGTGGCCTGGACGACTATGGCTACACCTTC
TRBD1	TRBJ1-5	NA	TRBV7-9	CVGTAHNQPQHF	TGTGTCGGGACAGCCCACAATCAGCCCCAGCATTTT
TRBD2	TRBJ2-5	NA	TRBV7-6	CASSTRAGGPQETQYF	TGTGCCAGCAGCACGAGAGCGGGAGGGCCCCAAGAGACCCAGTACTTC
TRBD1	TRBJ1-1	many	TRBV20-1	CSARDWTGLNTEAFF	TGCAGTGCTAGAGATTGGACAGGGCTGAACACTGAAGCTTTCTTT
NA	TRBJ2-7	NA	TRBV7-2	CASSLGIGDEQYF	TGTGCCAGCAGCCTAGGGATTGGGGACGAGCAGTACTTC
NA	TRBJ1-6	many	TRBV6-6	CASSPLGSATSPLHF	TGTGCCAGCAGTCCCTTGGGGTCGGCCACCTCACCCCTCCACTTT
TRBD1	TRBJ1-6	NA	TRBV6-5	CASSYGTANNSPLHF	TGTGCCAGCAGTTACGGGACAGCAAATAATTCACCCCTCCACTTT
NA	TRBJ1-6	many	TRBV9	CASSVDNRPNSPLHF	TGTGCCAGCAGCGTAGACAACAGACCTAATTCACCCCTCCACTTT
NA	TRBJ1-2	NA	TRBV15	CATSRDEGSAYTF	TGTGCCACCAGCAGAGATGAGGGATCTGCCTACACCTTC
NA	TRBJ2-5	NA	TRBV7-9	CASSPDSPAETQYF	TGTGCCAGCAGCCCCGACAGCCCAGCCGAGACCCAGTACTTC
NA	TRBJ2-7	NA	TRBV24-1	CATSDSGLYEQYF	TGTGCCACCAGTGATTCCGGCTTGTACGAGCAGTACTTC
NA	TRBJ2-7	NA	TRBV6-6	CASSDVGTQAYEQYF	TGTGCCAGCAGTGACGTCGGGACACAGGCCTACGAGCAGTACTTC
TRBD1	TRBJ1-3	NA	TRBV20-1	CSASGGGNTIYF	TGCAGTGCTTCAGGGGGCGGAAACACCATATATTTT
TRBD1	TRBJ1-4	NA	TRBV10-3	CASKTGEGGEKLFF	TGTGCCAGCAAGACAGGGGAAGGCGGTGAAAAACTGTTTTTT
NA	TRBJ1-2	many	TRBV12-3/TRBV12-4	CASSPGFRDNYGYTF	TGTGCCAGCAGTCCAGGTTTCAGGGATAACTATGGCTACACCTTC
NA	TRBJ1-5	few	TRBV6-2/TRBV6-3	CASRKGGSDRWNQPQHF	TGTGCCAGCAGAAAAGGAGGGTCAGACCGTTGGAATCAGCCCCAGCATTTT
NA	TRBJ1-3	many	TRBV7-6	CASSLAEGTAGNTIYF	TGTGCCAGCAGCTTAGCGGAGGGAACCGCTGGAAACACCATATATTTT
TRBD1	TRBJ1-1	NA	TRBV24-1	CATSDSRQGRMNTEAFF	TGTGCCACCAGTGATTCCCGACAGGGGCGCATGAACACTGAAGCTTTCTTT
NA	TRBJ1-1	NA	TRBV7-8	CASSLALGLGTEAFF	TGTGCCAGCAGCTTAGCGCTGGGATTGGGCACTGAAGCTTTCTTT
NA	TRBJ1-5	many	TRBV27	CASSDKNNQPQHF	TGTGCCAGCAGCGACAAGAACAATCAGCCCCAGCATTTT
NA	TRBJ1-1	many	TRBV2	CASRGGNAFF	TGTGCCAGCAGGGGGGGGAATGCTTTCTTT
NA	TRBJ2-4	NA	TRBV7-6	CASRRLEQNIQYF	TGTGCCAGCAGACGGCTGGAGCAAAACATTCAGTACTTC
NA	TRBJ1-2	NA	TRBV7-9	CASSLGQGRDGYTF	TGTGCCAGCAGCTTGGGGCAGGGCCGGGATGGCTACACCTTC